This record concerns one T cell receptor (beta chain) sequence. Antigen: not known. TCRdb passed the 5' RACE reads through MiXCR, listing each CDR3 protein once. The sample holds fewer than 450,000 distinct CDR3 sequences; around 30% are singletons and the top ten take roughly 5.5%. With 8 bases removed from V and 3 bases from J, the gap between germline ends came to 7 bases. The CDR3 totals 11 residues. CDR1 is MDHEN and CDR2 is SYDVKM in the germline V gene. The sample comes from a study of identical twins' blood T cells. Broader study findings: Top TCRbeta clonotypes were shared more with twin than unrelated donors.

This TCR was recovered from a woman aged 18 to 50 in good health. Material for sequencing was PBMCs. The V and J genes are TRBV28 and TRBJ1-2; D gene ambiguous. The CDR3 bases are TGTGCCAGCCAGACGCACTATGGCTACACCTTC. It is translated as CASQTHYGYTF.